This T cell receptor (beta chain) was retrieved from a study of blood T cell repertoires in COVID-19. The wider study: Sites across the United States, Italy and Spain contributed samples from acute and convalescent COVID-19. PBMCs, B-cell-depleted T cells, or T cells provided the cDNA or gDNA that made up the material.

The CDR3 covers 15 residues. J lost 5 bases, V lost 5 bases, and 7 bases had no gene match. Germline loops: CDR1 SGHVS, CDR2 FNYEAQ. Original methodology: From reference gene primer amplification, estimates of nucleated cell counts were derived. The assay was immunoSEQ multiplex PCR, and TCRdb's table has in-frame clones only and misses some. V and J calls and clone size follow that table, whereas D and trimming were derived from the DNA. The sample lists roughly 200,000 clones; about four fifths were seen once. Input material: peripheral blood. The genes are TRBV7-6 and TRBJ2-1; the match to TRBD2 covers 9 bases. This TCR was sampled from a man aged 45-65 years with active or convalescent COVID-19. For the CDR3, the DNA is TGTGCCAGCAGCCGTCAGCGGGGGGACCACAATGAGCAGTTCTTC. Translating it yields CASSRQRGDHNEQFF.